The clone carrying this T cell receptor beta chain was counted a few times. Its target is unknown. The record originates from a study of T cell repertoires in cytomegalovirus infection. The overall study: Matching HLA type, along with CMV infection, was indicated by public TCR beta signatures. General study findings and limits: HLA-C-restricted CMV clonotypes gave the most frequent clonotype in two of eight donors.

The CDR3 is 14 amino acids. Per germline, CDR1 SGHDT and CDR2 YYEEEE. V lost 4 bases, J lost 8 bases, and 18 bases lay in between. Each CDR3 protein is one row after TCRdb ran MiXCR on the reads. Here the sample spans around 630,000 distinct CDR3 sequences, 24% being singletons. The specimen sequenced was CD8+ T cells from PBMCs. The genes are TRBV5-6 and TRBJ1-2; possibly TRBD1 for D (5 bases). The sequence was obtained from a human donor in good health (CMV status not recorded). Some clones in this sample may be carry-over from other donors' samples. The CDR3 is CASSRTPGSLGYTF. CDR3 coding DNA: TGTGCCAGCAGCCGGACACCGGGCTCTCTAGGCTACACCTTC.